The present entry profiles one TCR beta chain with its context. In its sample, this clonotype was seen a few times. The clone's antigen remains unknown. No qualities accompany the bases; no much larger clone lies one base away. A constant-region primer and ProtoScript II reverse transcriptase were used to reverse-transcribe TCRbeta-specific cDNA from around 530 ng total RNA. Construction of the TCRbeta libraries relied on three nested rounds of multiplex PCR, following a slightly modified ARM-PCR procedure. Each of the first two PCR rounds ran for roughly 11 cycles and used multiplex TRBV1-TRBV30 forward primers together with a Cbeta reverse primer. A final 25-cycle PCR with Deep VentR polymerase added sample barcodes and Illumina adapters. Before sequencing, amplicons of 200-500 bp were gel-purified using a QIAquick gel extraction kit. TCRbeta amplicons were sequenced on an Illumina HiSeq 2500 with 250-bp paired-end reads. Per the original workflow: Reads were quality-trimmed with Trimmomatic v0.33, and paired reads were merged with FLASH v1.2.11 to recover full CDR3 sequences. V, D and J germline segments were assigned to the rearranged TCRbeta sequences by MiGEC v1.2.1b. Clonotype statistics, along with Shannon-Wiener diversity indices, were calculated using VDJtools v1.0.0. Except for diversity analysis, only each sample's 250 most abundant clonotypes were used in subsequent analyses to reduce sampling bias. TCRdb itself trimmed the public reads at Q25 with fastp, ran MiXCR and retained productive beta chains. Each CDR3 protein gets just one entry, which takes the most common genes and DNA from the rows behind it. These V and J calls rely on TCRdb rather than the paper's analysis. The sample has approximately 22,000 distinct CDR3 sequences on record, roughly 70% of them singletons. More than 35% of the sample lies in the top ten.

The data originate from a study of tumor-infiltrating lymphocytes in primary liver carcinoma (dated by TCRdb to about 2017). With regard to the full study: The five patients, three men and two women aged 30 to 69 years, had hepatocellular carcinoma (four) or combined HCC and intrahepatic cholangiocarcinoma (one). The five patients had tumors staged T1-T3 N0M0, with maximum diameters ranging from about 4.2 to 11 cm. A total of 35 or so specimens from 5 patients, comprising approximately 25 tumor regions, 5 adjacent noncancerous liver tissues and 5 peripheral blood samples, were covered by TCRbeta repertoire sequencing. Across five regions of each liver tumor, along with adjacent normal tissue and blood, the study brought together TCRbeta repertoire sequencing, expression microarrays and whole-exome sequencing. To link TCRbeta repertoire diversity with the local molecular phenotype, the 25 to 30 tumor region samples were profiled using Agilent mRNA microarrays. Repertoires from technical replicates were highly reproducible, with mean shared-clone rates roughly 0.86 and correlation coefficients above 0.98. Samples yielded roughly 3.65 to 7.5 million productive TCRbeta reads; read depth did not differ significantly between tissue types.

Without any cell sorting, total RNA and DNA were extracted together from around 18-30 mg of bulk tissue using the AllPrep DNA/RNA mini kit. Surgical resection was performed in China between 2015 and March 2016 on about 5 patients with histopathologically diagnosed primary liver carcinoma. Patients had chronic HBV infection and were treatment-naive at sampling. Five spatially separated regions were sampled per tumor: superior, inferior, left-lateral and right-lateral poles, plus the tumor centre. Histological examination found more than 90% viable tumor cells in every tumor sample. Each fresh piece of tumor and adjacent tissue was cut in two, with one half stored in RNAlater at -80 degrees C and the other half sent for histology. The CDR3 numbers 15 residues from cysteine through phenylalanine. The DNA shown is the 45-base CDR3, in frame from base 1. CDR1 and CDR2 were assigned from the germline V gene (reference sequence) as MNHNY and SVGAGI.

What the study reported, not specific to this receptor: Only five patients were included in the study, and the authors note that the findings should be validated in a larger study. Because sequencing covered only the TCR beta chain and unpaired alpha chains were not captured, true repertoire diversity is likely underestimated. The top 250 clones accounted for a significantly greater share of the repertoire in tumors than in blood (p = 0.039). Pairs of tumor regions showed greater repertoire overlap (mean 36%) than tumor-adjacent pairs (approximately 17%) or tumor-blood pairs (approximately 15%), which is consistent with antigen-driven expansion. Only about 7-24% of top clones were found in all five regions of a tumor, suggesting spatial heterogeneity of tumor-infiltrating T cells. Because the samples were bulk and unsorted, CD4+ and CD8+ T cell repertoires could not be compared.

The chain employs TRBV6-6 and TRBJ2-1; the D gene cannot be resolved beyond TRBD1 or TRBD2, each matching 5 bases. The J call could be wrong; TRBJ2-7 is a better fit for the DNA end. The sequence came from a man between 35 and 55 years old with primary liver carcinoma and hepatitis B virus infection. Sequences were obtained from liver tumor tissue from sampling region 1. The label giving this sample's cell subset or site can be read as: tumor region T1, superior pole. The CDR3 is CASSHGTYILDEQYF. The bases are TGTGCCAGCAGTCATGGGACCTATATCCTAGATGAGCAGTACTTC.